These 29 T cell receptor beta chains were all obtained from the same sample, sequenced in a study of shared clonotypes between healthy human individuals. Naive CD8 cells lacked CD45RO, underwent positive selection for CCR7 and left out terminally differentiated effector memory CD45RA+ cells. TCRdb's copy holds only in-frame clones and misses some; the assay was immunoSEQ multiplex PCR. The sample lists some 2.1 million clones, around 93% occurring once. Sequenced material: naive CD8+ T cells from PBMCs. These receptors were obtained from a man aged 18 to 35 in good health. Some clones in this sample may be carry-over from other donors' samples.

CDR3 loop: CASSSHLSGITDTQYF. CDR3 nucleotides: TGCGCCAGCAGCTCACACCTGAGCGGGATCACAGATACGCAGTATTTT. The chain has TRBV5-1 and TRBJ2-3, with 7 bases aligning to TRBD2. J gave up 2 bases and V 3 bases, and 9 bases lay outside the gene matches. In germline, CDR1 is SGHRS, CDR2 YFSETQ. This CDR3 contains 16 residues.

This clone was detected only once. V gene TRBV7-9 combines with J gene TRBJ1-5; no definite D call. CDR1 and CDR2 from the germline V gene are SEHNR and FQNEAQ (reference sequence). This CDR3 spans 13 amino acids. Trimming pared 4 bases from V and 4 bases from J, leaving 8 bases between. CDR3 region: CASSSDPNQPQHF. The CDR3 DNA is TGTGCCAGCAGCTCGGACCCTAATCAGCCCCAGCATTTT.

This clone was detected only a few times. The chain employs TRBV30 and TRBJ1-1; D not certain. There are 13 residues in the CDR3. V lost 2 bases and J 6 bases, leaving 13 bases between the germline ends. Per the germline V gene, CDR1 is GTSNPN and CDR2 is SVGIG (reference sequence). The chain's CDR3 is CAWSMGLRAEAFF. The CDR3 DNA is TGTGCCTGGAGTATGGGCCTTCGGGCTGAAGCTTTCTTT.

The chain carries TRBV7-8 and TRBJ1-2; D not resolved. The V end was cut by 1 base, the J end by 6 bases, with 12 bases between. The germline V gene encodes CDR1 SGHVS and CDR2 FQNEAQ. This CDR3 is 14 amino acids long. CDR3 sequence reads: CASSLVSTRDGYTF. The CDR3 nucleotides read TGTGCCAGCAGCTTAGTTTCTACGCGGGATGGCTACACCTTC. Together with reference TRBV7-8 and TRBJ1-2, the CDR3 gives the full variable domain: GAGVSQSPRYKVAKRGQDVALRCDPISGHVSLFWYQQALGQGPEFLTYFQNEAQLDKSGLPSDRFFAERPEGSVSTLKIQRTQQEDSAVYLCASSLVSTRDGYTFGSGTRLTVV.

This chain connects TRBV7-8 to TRBJ2-7; 10 positions match TRBD2. With V trimmed by 5 bases and J by 4 bases, 11 bases remained unmatched. The CDR3 covers 16 residues. Looked up from germline, CDR1 is SGHVS and CDR2 is FQNEAQ. The CDR3 region has the DNA TGTGCCAGCAGCCCCCCCAAGGGAGCGGGAGGGTACGAGCAGTACTTC. It is translated as CASSPPKGAGGYEQYF.

The DNA for the CDR3 is TGTGCCAGCAGTTTACCGGGACAGGGCTCAAACATTCAGTACTTC. Translation: CASSLPGQGSNIQYF. V is TRBV28 and J is TRBJ2-4; 9 bases line up with TRBD1. From germline, CDR1 is MDHEN and CDR2 SYDVKM. CDR3 length equals 15 residues. V lost 2 bases, J lost 6 bases, and 5 bases stayed unmatched.

This chain joins TRBV6-5 and TRBJ1-4, with D possibly being TRBD1 (5 bases). From germline, CDR1 is MNHEY and CDR2 SVGAGI. The CDR3 has 16 amino acids. V shed 0 bases and J shed 7 bases, with 15 bases lying between them. The CDR3, as DNA: TGTGCCAGCAGTTACTCGATGCGGCAGGGTGGTGAAAAACTGTTTTTT. Protein product: CASSYSMRQGGEKLFF.

J is TRBJ2-7 and V is TRBV5-1, with a possible D match to TRBD2 (5 bases). V lost 4 bases and J lost 2, with 16 bases in between. CDR1 and CDR2 (germline): SGHRS, YFSETQ. This CDR3 has 15 residues. The CDR3 sequence: CASSPWERPTYEQYF. Here the CDR3 DNA reads TGCGCCAGCAGCCCCTGGGAGCGGCCCACCTACGAGCAGTACTTC.

The rearrangement links TRBV6-5 to TRBJ2-7, with D perhaps TRBD1 (6 bases). This CDR3 is 15 amino acids long. Deletions cut 5 bases from V and 1 base from J, with 15 bases between. The germline V gene encodes CDR1 MNHEY and CDR2 SVGAGI. The CDR3 sequence is CASSPVRGSSYEQYF. CDR3 coding DNA: TGTGCCAGCAGTCCCGTTAGGGGGAGTTCCTACGAGCAGTACTTC.

This chain uses TRBV7-9 with TRBJ1-2, with D possibly being TRBD1 (5 bases). The CDR3 loop spans 15 amino acids. CDR1 SEHNR and CDR2 FQNEAQ come from the germline V gene (reference sequence). The germline V and J ends were trimmed by 4 bases and 5 bases, with 17 bases remaining between them. DNA of the CDR3: TGTGCCAGCAGCTCGACGGACATCCGAGCGTATGGCTACACCTTC. Translated: CASSSTDIRAYGYTF.

The chain recombines TRBV11-2 with TRBJ2-3, with 11 bases lining up with TRBD2. V gave up 5 bases and J gave up 2 bases; unmatched junction bases: 6. Germline-derived CDR1 and CDR2 are SGHAT and FQNNGV. This CDR3 spans 16 amino acids. CDR3 region: CASSVGTSGVTDTQYF. For the CDR3, the DNA is TGTGCCAGCAGCGTTGGGACTAGCGGAGTCACAGATACGCAGTATTTT.

This clone was picked up one time. The J gene is TRBJ2-5, the V gene TRBV11-2; D unresolved. The closer fit of TRBJ2-7 to the DNA end suggests the J call may be wrong. CDR3 length equals 14 residues. Germline CDR1 SGHAT, CDR2 FQNNGV. The CDR3 loop is CASSPGVMPYEQYF. CDR3 coding DNA: TGTGCCAGCAGCCCGGGCGTAATGCCCTACGAGCAGTACTTC.

The chain employs TRBV6-5 and TRBJ2-7; 7 bases map to TRBD1. The V gene end was trimmed by 4 bases and the J gene end by 2 bases; junction bases not matched to a gene: 11. The V gene's germline CDR1 is MNHEY and CDR2 SVGAGI. The CDR3 contains 16 residues. The CDR3 loop reads CASSSLTGTAAYEQYF. The DNA of the CDR3 is TGTGCCAGCAGTTCTTTAACCGGGACAGCAGCCTACGAGCAGTACTTC.

The chain joins TRBV7-9 to TRBJ2-7; D may be TRBD1 or TRBD2 (6 bases each). Germline V gives CDR1 SEHNR, CDR2 FQNEAQ (reference sequence). Between the trimmed V and J ends, which lost 5 bases and 5 bases, there was a span of 25 bases. The CDR3 has 17 residues. CDR3 in DNA: TGTGCCAGCAGCCCCCGGGGTTTGGACAGACTAGGCGACGAGCAGTACTTC. Encoded protein: CASSPRGLDRLGDEQYF.

V usage is TRBV27 and J usage is TRBJ1-5; D is perhaps TRBD1 (5 bases). The V and J ends lost 6 bases and 0 bases respectively, with 18 bases between them. CDR3 length: 17 amino acids. In germline, CDR1 is MNHEY, CDR2 SMNVEV (reference sequence). The CDR3 DNA sequence: TGTGCCAGCAGCCCTAGTAGGGGAGACCATAGCAATCAGCCCCAGCATTTT. Protein product: CASSPSRGDHSNQPQHF.

This clone was counted a single time. The rearrangement uses TRBV9 and TRBJ2-7; 7 nucleotides line up with TRBD1. The ends lost 4 bases at V and 1 base at J; junction bases unmatched: 8. Germline CDR1 is SGDLS and CDR2 is YYNGEE. This CDR3 region has 15 residues. CDR3 in DNA: TGTGCCAGCAGCCAAGCCAGGGGGACATCCTACGAGCAGTACTTC. This gives the protein CASSQARGTSYEQYF.

The chain uses TRBV7-2 and TRBJ1-2, with a tentative D call TRBD1 (5 bases). CDR3 length: 15 amino acids. The V and J ends lost 1 base and 4 bases respectively, with 13 bases between them. In germline, CDR1 is SGHTA, CDR2 FQGNSA. The chain's CDR3 is CASSLGPTGLYGYTF. CDR3 sequence (DNA): TGTGCCAGCAGCTTAGGGCCCACAGGACTCTATGGCTACACCTTC.

This chain uses TRBV5-6 with TRBJ2-7; D is possibly TRBD1 or TRBD2 (6 bases each). Trimming took off 0 bases at V and 2 bases at J, with 15 bases between the two ends. The CDR3 has 16 amino acids. Germline V CDR1 and CDR2: SGHDT, YYEEEE. For the CDR3, the DNA is TGTGCCAGCAGCTTGGTTCCGTCAGGGGAGGCCTACGAGCAGTACTTC. Protein: CASSLVPSGEAYEQYF.

The chain employs TRBV11-2 and TRBJ2-6; weak D call: TRBD2 (6 bases). CDR1 and CDR2 from the germline V gene are SGHAT and FQNNGV. The V and J ends lost 0 bases and 1 base respectively, with 16 bases between them. The CDR3 covers 19 residues. CDR3 region: CASSLETWGVPSGANVLTF. The CDR3, as DNA: TGTGCCAGCAGCTTAGAAACGTGGGGGGTCCCTTCTGGGGCCAACGTCCTGACTTTC.

V is TRBV7-6 and J is TRBJ2-1; D call uncertain. The ends were cut back, 1 base at V and 4 bases at J, with 11 bases in the middle. Germline V gene sequence: CDR1 SGHVS, CDR2 FNYEAQ. This CDR3 is 15 amino acids long. CDR3 sequence reads: CASSLEHIRYNEQFF. CDR3 DNA: TGTGCCAGCAGCTTAGAACACATCCGGTACAATGAGCAGTTCTTC.

The rearrangement links TRBV27 to TRBJ2-1; 10 nucleotides agree with TRBD2. CDR3 length: 18 amino acids. After removal of 6 bases from V and 7 bases from J, the junction contained 18 bases not matched to a gene. CDR1 MNHEY and CDR2 SMNVEV come from the germline V gene (reference sequence). The CDR3 sequence is CASSPRHLAGGRGNEQFF. CDR3 in DNA: TGTGCCAGCAGCCCCAGACACTTAGCGGGAGGTAGGGGAAATGAGCAGTTCTTC.

The rearrangement uses TRBV28 and TRBJ2-7; D gene unclear. This CDR3 is 15 amino acids long. Per germline, CDR1 MDHEN and CDR2 SYDVKM. Trimming cost V 3 bases and J 0 bases, with 12 bases left between them. CDR3 loop: CASSLFDGYSYEQYF. In nucleotides, the CDR3 is TGTGCCAGCAGTTTGTTTGATGGGTACTCCTACGAGCAGTACTTC.

This sequence joins TRBV6-1 and TRBJ2-1; possible D gene TRBD1, 6 bases. Germline assignment: CDR1 MNHNS and CDR2 SASEGT. The CDR3 covers 15 residues. V gave up 2 bases and J gave up 7 bases, with 15 bases separating them. The CDR3 DNA sequence: TGTGCCAGCAGTGAACACTGGACAGAGTGGAATGAGCAGTTCTTC. Translating gives CASSEHWTEWNEQFF.

In its sample, this clone was seen once. V and J are TRBV11-2 and TRBJ1-2; D is perhaps TRBD1 (5 bases). The germline V gene encodes CDR1 SGHAT and CDR2 FQNNGV. This CDR3 is built from 14 residues. Trimming pared 5 bases from V and 8 bases from J, leaving 18 bases between. The chain's CDR3 is CASSKSRGRDGYTF. The CDR3 coding sequence is TGTGCCAGCAGCAAGAGTCGGGGCAGGGACGGCTACACCTTC.

The sample holds one count of this clone. The chain carries TRBV30 and TRBJ1-2; no definite D call. This CDR3 is built from 13 residues. CDR1 and CDR2 from the germline V gene are GTSNPN and SVGIG (reference sequence). The V end was cut by 0 bases, the J end by 6 bases, with 11 bases between. CDR3 protein: CAWSVLGLHGYTF. CDR3 nucleotide sequence: TGTGCCTGGAGTGTTCTCGGACTCCATGGCTACACCTTC.

J is TRBJ2-7 and V is TRBV7-6; 10 bases agree with TRBD2. The CDR3 runs to 15 residues. Germline CDR1 is SGHVS and CDR2 is FNYEAQ. V trimming: 4 bases; J trimming: 5 bases; junction bases outside the gene matches: 8. CDR3 region: CASSSGTSVGDEQYF. CDR3 nucleotide sequence: TGTGCCAGCAGCTCGGGGACTAGCGTGGGCGACGAGCAGTACTTC.

The chain employs TRBV5-4 and TRBJ1-1, with D possibly being TRBD1 (5 bases). V was clipped by 5 bases and J by 0 bases, with 8 bases between them. Germline loops: CDR1 SGHNT, CDR2 YYREEE (reference sequence). This CDR3 contains 13 residues. This CDR3 reads CASRGRLNTEAFF. CDR3 sequence (DNA): TGTGCCAGCAGGGGGCGCTTGAACACTGAAGCTTTCTTT.

The table lists this clone with a count of one. The same CDR3 also results from other DNA sequences found in this sample. The chain carries TRBV5-1 and TRBJ2-3; 12 bases fit TRBD2. The CDR3 loop spans 16 amino acids. V shed 2 bases and J 0 bases; nucleotides not matched to a gene: 1. The germline gives CDR1 SGHRS, CDR2 YFSETQ. The CDR3 nucleotides read TGCGCCAGCAGCTTTGGGACTAGCGGGAGCACAGATACGCAGTATTTT. It codes for CASSFGTSGSTDTQYF. The entire variable domain, with the rest obtained from reference TRBV5-1 and TRBJ2-3, is as follows: KAGVTQTPRYLIKTRGQQVTLSCSPISGHRSVSWYQQTPGQGLQFLFEYFSETQRNKGNFPGRFSGRQFSNSRSEMNVSTLELGDSALYLCASSFGTSGSTDTQYFGPGTRLTVL.

V usage is TRBV30 and J usage is TRBJ2-1, with TRBD2 as a possible D gene (5 bases). Per the germline V gene, CDR1 is GTSNPN and CDR2 is SVGIG (reference sequence). CDR3 length: 11 residues. V lost 4 bases to trimming and J lost 10 bases, with 11 bases between them. Here the CDR3 reads CAWTDSVEQFF. The CDR3 DNA sequence: TGTGCCTGGACGGACTCCGTCGAGCAGTTCTTC.